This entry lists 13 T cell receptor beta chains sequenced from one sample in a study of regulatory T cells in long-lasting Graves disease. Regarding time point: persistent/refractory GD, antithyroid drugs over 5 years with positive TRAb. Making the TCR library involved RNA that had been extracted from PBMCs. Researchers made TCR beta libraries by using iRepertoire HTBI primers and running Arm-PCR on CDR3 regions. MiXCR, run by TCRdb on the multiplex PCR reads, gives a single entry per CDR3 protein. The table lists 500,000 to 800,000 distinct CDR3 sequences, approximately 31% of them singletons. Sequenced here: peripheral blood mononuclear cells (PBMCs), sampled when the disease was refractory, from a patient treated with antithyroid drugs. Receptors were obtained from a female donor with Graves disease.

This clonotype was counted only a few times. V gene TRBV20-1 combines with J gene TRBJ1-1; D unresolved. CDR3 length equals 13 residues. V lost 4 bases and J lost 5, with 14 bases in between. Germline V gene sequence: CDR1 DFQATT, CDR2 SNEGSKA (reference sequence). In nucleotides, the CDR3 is TGCAGTGCTACCGTAAAACCGGGGACTGAAGCTTTCTTT. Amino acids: CSATVKPGTEAFF.

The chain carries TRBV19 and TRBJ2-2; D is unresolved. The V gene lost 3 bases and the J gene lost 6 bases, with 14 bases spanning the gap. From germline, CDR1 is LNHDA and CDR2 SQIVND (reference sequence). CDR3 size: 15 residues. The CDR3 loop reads CASSMRAQLPGELFF. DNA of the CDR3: TGTGCCAGTAGTATGCGAGCCCAGCTTCCCGGGGAGCTGTTTTTT.

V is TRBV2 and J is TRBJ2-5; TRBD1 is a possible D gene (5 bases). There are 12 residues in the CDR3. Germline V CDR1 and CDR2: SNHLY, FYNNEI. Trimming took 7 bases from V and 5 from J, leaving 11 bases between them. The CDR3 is CASTQGWETQYF. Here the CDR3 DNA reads TGTGCCAGCACGCAGGGCTGGGAGACCCAGTACTTC.

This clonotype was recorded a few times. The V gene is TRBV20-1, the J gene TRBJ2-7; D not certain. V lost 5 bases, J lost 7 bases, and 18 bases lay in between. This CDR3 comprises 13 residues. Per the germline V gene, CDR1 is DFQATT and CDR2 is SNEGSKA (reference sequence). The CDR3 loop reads CSAPRYGIREQYF. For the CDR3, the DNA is TGCAGTGCTCCCCGTTACGGAATACGGGAGCAGTACTTC.

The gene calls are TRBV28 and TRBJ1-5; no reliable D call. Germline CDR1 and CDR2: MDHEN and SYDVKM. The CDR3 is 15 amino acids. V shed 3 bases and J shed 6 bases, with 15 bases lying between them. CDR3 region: CASSFFDTPGQPQHF. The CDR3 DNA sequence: TGTGCCAGCAGTTTCTTTGATACGCCGGGTCAGCCCCAGCATTTT. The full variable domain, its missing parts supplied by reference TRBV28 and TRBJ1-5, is DVKVTQSSRYLVKRTGEKVFLECVQDMDHENMFWYRQDPGLGLRLIYFSYDVKMKEKGDIPEGYSVSREKKERFSLILESASTNQTSMYLCASSFFDTPGQPQHFGDGTRLSIL.

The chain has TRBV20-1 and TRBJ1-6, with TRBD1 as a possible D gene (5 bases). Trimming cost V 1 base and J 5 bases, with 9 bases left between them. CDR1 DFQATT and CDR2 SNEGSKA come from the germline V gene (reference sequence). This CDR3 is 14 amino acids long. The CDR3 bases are TGCAGTGCTAGAGGGACACTGGATAATTCACCCCTCCACTTT. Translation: CSARGTLDNSPLHF.

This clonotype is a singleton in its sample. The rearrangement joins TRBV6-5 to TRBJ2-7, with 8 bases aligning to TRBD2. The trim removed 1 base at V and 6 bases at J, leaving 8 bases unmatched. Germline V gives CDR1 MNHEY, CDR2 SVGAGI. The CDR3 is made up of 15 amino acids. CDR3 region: CASSYLSGSSGEQYF. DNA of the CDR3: TGTGCCAGCAGTTACTTAAGCGGGAGTTCAGGCGAGCAGTACTTC.

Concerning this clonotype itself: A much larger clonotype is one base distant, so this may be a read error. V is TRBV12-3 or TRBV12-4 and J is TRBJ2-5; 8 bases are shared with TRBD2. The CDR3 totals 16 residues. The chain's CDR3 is CASSPYGSGKAETRYF. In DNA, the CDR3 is TGTGCCAGCAGTCCGTACGGTAGCGGGAAGGCAGAGACCCGGTACTTC.

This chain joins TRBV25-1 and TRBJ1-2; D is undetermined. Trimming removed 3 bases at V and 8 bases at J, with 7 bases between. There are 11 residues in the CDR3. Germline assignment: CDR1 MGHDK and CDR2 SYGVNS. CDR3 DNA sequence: TGTGCCAGCAGTGACGTTGGCGGCTACACCTTC. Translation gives CASSDVGGYTF.

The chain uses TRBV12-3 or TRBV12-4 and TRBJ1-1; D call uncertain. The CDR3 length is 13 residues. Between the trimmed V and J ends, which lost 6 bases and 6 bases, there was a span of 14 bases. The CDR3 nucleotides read TGTGCCAGCAGAGTTCAGGAATTCTCTGAAGCTTTCTTT. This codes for CASRVQEFSEAFF.

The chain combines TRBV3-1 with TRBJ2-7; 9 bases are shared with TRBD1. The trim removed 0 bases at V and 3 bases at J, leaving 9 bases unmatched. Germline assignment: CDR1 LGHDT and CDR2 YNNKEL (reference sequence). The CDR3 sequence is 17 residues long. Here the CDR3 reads CASSQEGGGQGYYEQYF. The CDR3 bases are TGTGCCAGCAGCCAAGAGGGTGGGGGACAGGGATACTACGAGCAGTACTTC.

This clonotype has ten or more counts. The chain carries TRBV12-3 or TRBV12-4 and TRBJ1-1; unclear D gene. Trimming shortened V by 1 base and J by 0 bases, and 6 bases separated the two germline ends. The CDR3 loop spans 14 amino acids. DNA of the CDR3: TGTGCCAGCAGTTTAGGCCTGCTGAACACTGAAGCTTTCTTT. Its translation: CASSLGLLNTEAFF.

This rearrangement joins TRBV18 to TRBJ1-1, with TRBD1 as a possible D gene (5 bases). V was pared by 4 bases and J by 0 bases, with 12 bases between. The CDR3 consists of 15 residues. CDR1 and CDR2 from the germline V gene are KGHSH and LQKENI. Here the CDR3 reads CASSLKTVMNTEAFF. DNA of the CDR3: TGTGCCAGCTCACTAAAGACAGTCATGAACACTGAAGCTTTCTTT.